This T cell receptor (beta chain) was recorded in a study of breast tumors, draining lymph nodes, adjacent tissues listed by TCRdb under 2016. For context, the study as a whole: The study compared TCR beta repertoires across tumor, adjacent nontumor tissue and axillary lymph nodes from breast cancer patients. In human breast cancer, the study set out to assess how tumor, surrounding tissue and draining lymph node repertoires relate to one another and whether T cells might be exchanged between them. Points the paper makes about the study in general: The conclusion that tumor T cells originate in lymph nodes was framed as consistent with a hypothesis rather than directly demonstrated. The data were considered consistent with the idea that most tumor T cells come from the lymph node and then expand in tumor tissue. Tumor T-cell repertoires showed less diversity than lymph node repertoires and more diversity than nontumor tissue repertoires, and tumor T-cell repertoires showed preferential V and J gene usage. The similarity between tumor and nontumor tissue repertoires was significantly greater in luminal-like breast cancer than in basal-like breast cancer.

From the cysteine up to the phenylalanine, the CDR3 has a length of 19 residues. Of all the DNA, just the CDR3 is kept, 57 bases in frame from base 1. According to the germline V gene, CDR1 reads SGHRS and CDR2 reads YFSETQ. V is pruned by 0 bases and J by 4 bases, leaving 8 bases of the junction without a gene match. Instrument on record: Illumina HiSeq 2000. TCR beta chain libraries were generated by multiplex PCR amplification. High-throughput sequencing was used to analyze the amplified TCR beta chain products. Through fastp at Q25 and MiXCR, TCRdb rebuilt clones from the public reads, retaining in-frame beta chains. A single entry per CDR3 protein holds the most common genes and DNA from its merged rows. Here the sample has about 140,000 distinct CDR3 sequences; 20% to 25% occur a single time. The top ten constitute roughly 2.8% of the sample. Lymph node samples came from the axillary draining lymph nodes of breast cancer patients.

The table lists this clonotype with many counts. Its antigen is unknown. Base-call qualities are not available, and no considerably larger clone is one nucleotide away. This TCR came from a female donor with breast cancer. Some clones in this sample may be carry-over from other donors' samples. The V gene is TRBV5-1 and the J gene is TRBJ2-3; 16 bases in the middle match TRBD2. Material for sequencing was axillary lymph node tissue. The sequence in DNA is TGCGCCAGCAGCTTGGATGGGACTAGCGGGAGGGCCTTTCCAGATACGCAGTATTTT. This encodes CASSLDGTSGRAFPDTQYF.